Described below is a single TCR beta chain sequence and its context. As yet, its antigen is unknown. Per sorted-subset replicate PCR, input was approximately 210 ng DNA, representing roughly 29,000 T cell genomes. Method: immunoSEQ multiplex PCR; TCRdb's copy keeps in-frame clones and lacks some. The sample gives hundreds of thousands of clones, approximately 96% of which show up once; less than 0.13% is in the top ten. This record belongs to a study of shared clonotypes between healthy human individuals. Study-wide findings and caveats: All-four-donor shared clonotypes had higher generation probabilities than non-shared clonotypes did. What limited the represented genetic and exposure-history diversity was the small number of donors.

The naive CD8 fraction comprised CD45RO-negative cells positively selected for CCR7 and excluded terminally differentiated effector memory CD45RA+ cells. CDR1 is SQVTM, CDR2 ANQGSEA, per germline. The V end was cut by 1 base, the J end by 0 bases, with 13 bases between. The CDR3 loop spans 16 amino acids. This chain links TRBV29-1 with TRBJ2-1, with a tentative D call TRBD2 (5 bases). The source of this sequence is a woman aged 25 to 39 in good health. Sequenced sample: naive CD8+ T cells sorted from blood. The DNA of the CDR3 is TGCAGCGTTGAAGGGACTTTCCCGAGCTCCTACAATGAGCAGTTCTTC. Translating gives CSVEGTFPSSYNEQFF.